The source of this TCR beta chain is a study of T cell changes during pregnancy in multiple sclerosis. Data came from immunoSEQ multiplex PCR; TCRdb stores just in-frame clones and leaves some out. The top ten clones hold around 2% of a sample with about 51,000 clones, approximately 93% of them seen once. Germline-derived CDR1 and CDR2 are SGHDT and YYEEEE. V shed 5 bases, J shed 4 bases, and the junction held 10 bases outside the gene matches. The CDR3 runs to 15 residues. The chain carries TRBV5-6 and TRBJ1-1, with TRBD1 matching 8 bases. The TCR originated in a female donor with multiple sclerosis, enrolled in a pregnancy study. Sequences were derived from peripheral blood, sampled in the second trimester of pregnancy. CDR3 nucleotide sequence: TGTGCCAGCAGGCGTTTTAGGACAGGGTCCACTGAAGCTTTCTTT. It yields the protein CASRRFRTGSTEAFF.